A single sample gave rise to the 20 T cell receptor beta chains below, sequenced in a study of blood T cells in healthy people across ages. Alongside a J-beta primer mix, a sample-barcoded 5' primer served in a second PCR lasting about 7 to 11 cycles. TCRdb reanalysed the 5' RACE reads using MiXCR and keeps one entry per CDR3 protein. The sample lists about 1.8 million distinct CDR3 sequences; roughly 50% were seen once. Material for sequencing was blood. These receptors all come from a woman aged 40 to 49 in good health.

This clonotype occurred a few times. Here the CDR3 DNA reads TGTGCCAGCAGCCACCCAGAACTAGCGGGGGGGCTCGGGGAGACCCAGTACTTC. It codes for CASSHPELAGGLGETQYF. The chain is built from TRBV7-2 and TRBJ2-5; 13 positions match TRBD2. The CDR3 is 18 amino acids. Trimming at V came to 5 bases and at J to 5 bases, leaving 14 bases not matched to a gene. Germline values: CDR1 SGHTA, CDR2 FQGNSA.

The chain employs TRBV11-3 and TRBJ1-1; D remains unclear. The CDR3 consists of 14 residues. Per germline, CDR1 SGHNT and CDR2 YENEEA. V lost 7 bases, J lost 4 bases, and 16 bases lay in between. The chain's CDR3 is CASNQLGGSTEAFF. CDR3 sequence (DNA): TGTGCCAGCAACCAACTGGGAGGGAGCACTGAAGCTTTCTTT.

The V gene is TRBV5-1, the J gene TRBJ1-1; 9 nucleotides agree with TRBD1. Trimming cost V 4 bases and J 5 bases; bases outside gene matches: 6. The germline gives CDR1 SGHRS, CDR2 YFSETQ. The CDR3 runs 14 residues. The CDR3 DNA sequence: TGCGCCAGCAGCAGGGACAGGGTATTGACTGAAGCTTTCTTT. Translating it yields CASSRDRVLTEAFF.

V and J are TRBV20-1 and TRBJ2-4; D possibly corresponds to TRBD1 (6 bases). Deletions cut 5 bases from V and 3 bases from J, with 14 bases between. The germline gives CDR1 DFQATT, CDR2 SNEGSKA (reference sequence). CDR3 size: 14 residues. CDR3 nucleotide sequence: TGCAGTGCTGAAACAGGGTACGGCAAAAACATTCAGTACTTC. It translates to CSAETGYGKNIQYF.

This clonotype was counted between two and nine times. V usage is TRBV7-2 and J usage is TRBJ2-1, with TRBD2 matching over 11 bases. CDR1 is SGHTA, CDR2 FQGNSA, per germline. The junction had 5 bases not matched to a gene; V was cut back by 2 bases and J by 8 bases. This CDR3 region has 15 residues. The CDR3 here is CASSLLAGGMDEQFF. For the CDR3, the DNA is TGTGCCAGCAGCTTACTAGCGGGGGGTATGGATGAGCAGTTCTTC.

In its sample, this clonotype was seen a few times. The V call is TRBV4-3, the J call TRBJ2-1; D unresolved. CDR3 size: 15 residues. Between the trimmed V and J ends, which lost 0 bases and 5 bases, there was a span of 11 bases. Germline loops: CDR1 LGHNA, CDR2 YSLEER. In DNA, the CDR3 is TGCGCCAGCAGCCAAGACGCCGGGCTCAACAATGAGCAGTTCTTC. Translated: CASSQDAGLNNEQFF.

The chain carries TRBV15 and TRBJ2-5, with no clear D. CDR3 length equals 16 residues. With 3 bases removed from V and 5 bases from J, the gap between germline ends came to 19 bases. The V gene's germline CDR1 is LNHNV and CDR2 YYDKDF (reference sequence). CDR3 nucleotides: TGTGCCACCAGCAGTACGCCCACCGATCGGTTTGAGACCCAGTACTTC. This sequence encodes CATSSTPTDRFETQYF.

This clonotype occurred once. V and J are TRBV24-1 and TRBJ2-3, with 12 bases that match TRBD2. Germline V CDR1 and CDR2: KGHDR, SFDVKD. V shed 4 bases and J 3 bases; nucleotides not matched to a gene: 7. The CDR3 is made up of 17 amino acids. CDR3 in amino acids: CATSERSGLAGTDTQYF. In nucleotides, the CDR3 is TGTGCCACCAGTGAGCGCTCGGGACTAGCGGGTACAGATACGCAGTATTTT.

This clonotype was detected only a few times. The V gene is TRBV12-3 or TRBV12-4, the J gene TRBJ1-2; possible D gene TRBD1, 6 bases. The CDR3 runs 15 residues. Between the trimmed V and J ends, which lost 6 bases and 0 bases, there was a span of 14 bases. The chain's CDR3 is CASSLVQGSNYGYTF. The DNA of the CDR3 is TGTGCCAGCAGCCTTGTACAGGGATCTAACTATGGCTACACCTTC.

This sequence joins TRBV6-6 and TRBJ1-5, with D possibly matching TRBD1 (5 bases). The germline V and J ends were trimmed by 5 bases and 1 base, with 12 bases remaining between them. The CDR3 contains 15 residues. Per the germline V gene, CDR1 is MNHNY and CDR2 is SVGAGI (reference sequence). The chain's CDR3 is CASSPRDGSNQPQHF. The CDR3 DNA reads TGTGCCAGCAGTCCCCGGGACGGGAGCAATCAGCCCCAGCATTTT.

The gene calls are TRBV6-5 and TRBJ2-3; 7 positions agree with TRBD1. CDR1 MNHEY and CDR2 SVGAGI come from the germline V gene. The V and J ends lost 8 bases and 12 bases, in that order; junction bases with no gene match: 14. The CDR3 is 13 amino acids. CDR3 sequence (DNA): TGTGCCAGCCGACAGGGACCGTCACAGACTCAGTATTTT. It encodes CASRQGPSQTQYF.

The chain joins TRBV27 to TRBJ1-5; tentatively, D is TRBD1 (6 bases). V was trimmed by 5 bases and J by 5 bases, leaving 16 bases between them. Germline V lookup: CDR1 MNHEY, CDR2 SMNVEV (reference sequence). The CDR3 length is 15 residues. The DNA of the CDR3 is TGTGCCAGCAGTGCCCGAAGGGGGAACGATCAGCCCCAGCATTTT. Amino acids: CASSARRGNDQPQHF.

This clonotype was seen a handful of times. The chain employs TRBV6-2 or TRBV6-3 and TRBJ2-3; unclear D gene. Trimming left V 8 bases short and J 7 bases short, with 13 bases between. Germline values: CDR1 MNHEY, CDR2 SVGEGT. The CDR3 has 12 residues. The CDR3 sequence: CASDRSGNTQYF. CDR3 in DNA: TGTGCCAGCGATCGCTCTGGGAATACGCAGTATTTT.

The genes are TRBV29-1 and TRBJ1-6, with 9 bases matching TRBD1. V shed 7 bases and J 8 bases; nucleotides not matched to a gene: 6. The CDR3 spans 13 residues. From germline, CDR1 is SQVTM and CDR2 ANQGSEA. The CDR3 DNA is TGCAGCGCCGCGAGGGACAGGGATTCACCCCTCCACTTT. Translated, it gives CSAARDRDSPLHF.

The chain employs TRBV20-1 and TRBJ2-5; 10 bases line up with TRBD2. V shed 5 bases, J shed 1 base, and the junction held 7 bases outside the gene matches. Per the germline V gene, CDR1 is DFQATT and CDR2 is SNEGSKA (reference sequence). This CDR3 is built from 15 residues. The CDR3 DNA follows: TGCAGTGCTCATTATAGCGGGGGGCTCCAAGAGACCCAGTACTTC. It specifies CSAHYSGGLQETQYF.

The CDR3 region has the DNA TGCAGTGCCTCGGACAGGGAGCACACGCAGTATTTT. Its translation is CSASDREHTQYF. The genes are TRBV20-1 and TRBJ2-3; 8 bases match TRBD1. With V trimmed by 6 bases and J by 9 bases, 8 bases remained unmatched. Germline V gene sequence: CDR1 DFQATT, CDR2 SNEGSKA (reference sequence). CDR3 length: 12 residues.

This clonotype came up a few times. V and J are TRBV5-1 and TRBJ2-1; 7 nucleotides agree with TRBD1. Germline values: CDR1 SGHRS, CDR2 YFSETQ. The CDR3 sequence is 15 residues long. V was clipped by 4 bases and J by 4 bases; unmatched bases: 8. The DNA for the CDR3 is TGCGCCAGCAGCCTGGGACAGTCAGTATACAATGAGCAGTTCTTC. Protein product: CASSLGQSVYNEQFF.

This chain joins TRBV6-1 and TRBJ2-7; D not resolved. This CDR3 is 14 amino acids long. Trimming removed 6 bases at V and 5 bases at J, with 17 bases between. CDR1 and CDR2 (germline): MNHNS, SASEGT. CDR3 nucleotide sequence: TGTGCCAGCAGACCCAGACAATCAATCCACGAGCAGTACTTC. This sequence encodes CASRPRQSIHEQYF.

The genes are TRBV12-3 or TRBV12-4 and TRBJ2-5; either TRBD1 or TRBD2 may supply D (5 bases each). The V end was cut by 4 bases, the J end by 11 bases, with 20 bases between. The CDR3 sequence is 14 residues long. CDR3 sequence (DNA): TGTGCCAGCAGTTCCATTGGGACCCGGGGTTCACAGTACTTC. Its translation: CASSSIGTRGSQYF.

The chain is built from TRBV27 and TRBJ1-6, with D possibly being TRBD1 (6 bases). CDR1 and CDR2 from the germline V gene are MNHEY and SMNVEV (reference sequence). V lost 5 bases and J lost 7, with 12 bases in between. CDR3 length equals 14 residues. CDR3 nucleotides: TGTGCCAGCAGTCACAGGGTCGGGAATTCACCCCTCCACTTT. It is translated as CASSHRVGNSPLHF.